A selection of T cell receptor beta chains follows, all from one sample in a study of T-cell reconstitution after alpha-beta-depleted transplantation in children. TCRdb fed the PCR reads into MiXCR, producing one record per CDR3 protein. The sample comprises hundreds of thousands of distinct CDR3 sequences, approximately 12% of which are singletons, and 2% to 3% rests with the top ten. Sequenced here: PBMCs from the stem cell graft donor, sampled from the stem cell graft. These receptors were collected from a human donor who donated a stem cell graft to a child with acute lymphoblastic leukemia. The CDR3 runs from the conserved cysteine through the conserved F or W. The order of the fields is clone size, CDR3 length, V gene, J gene, D gene, CDR3 DNA, CDR3 protein. D genes are given only for firm matches. Rows give clone size only sometimes, using once, few, many, or a class for an expanded clone.

clone_size: many; cdr3_length: 12; v_call: TRBV6-1; j_call: TRBJ1-1; d_call: -; cdr3_nt: TGTGCCAGCAGGGGGACACTCGCTGAAGCTTTCTTT; cdr3_aa: CASRGTLAEAFF
clone_size: many; cdr3_length: 15; v_call: TRBV20-1; j_call: TRBJ1-5; d_call: TRBD1; cdr3_nt: TGCAGTGCTAGAGCTCCACAGGGGGCTGATCAGCCCCAGCATTTT; cdr3_aa: CSARAPQGADQPQHF
clone_size: many; cdr3_length: 15; v_call: TRBV28; j_call: TRBJ2-7; d_call: -; cdr3_nt: TGTGCCAGCAGTTCAAATCGGGGCCGTCCCTACGAGCAGTACTTC; cdr3_aa: CASSSNRGRPYEQYF
clone_size: many; cdr3_length: 18; v_call: TRBV9; j_call: TRBJ2-2; d_call: -; cdr3_nt: TGTGCCAGCAGCGTGGACGTGGGGCAGACTGTGTACACCGGGGAGCTGTTTTTT; cdr3_aa: CASSVDVGQTVYTGELFF
clone_size: many; cdr3_length: 16; v_call: TRBV5-1; j_call: TRBJ2-2; d_call: -; cdr3_nt: TGCGCCAGCAGCTCGCAGGGGTCGGCGGTCTCCGGGGAGCTGTTTTTT; cdr3_aa: CASSSQGSAVSGELFF
clone_size: -; cdr3_length: 16; v_call: TRBV27; j_call: TRBJ2-5; d_call: -; cdr3_nt: TGTGCCAGCAGTACCTCAGGGTTACTAGGCCAAGAGACCCAGTACTTC; cdr3_aa: CASSTSGLLGQETQYF
clone_size: many; cdr3_length: 17; v_call: TRBV24-1; j_call: TRBJ2-1; d_call: TRBD2; cdr3_nt: TGTGCCACCAGTACCATATCTAGCGGAAGTTCATACAATGAGCAGTTCTTC; cdr3_aa: CATSTISSGSSYNEQFF
clone_size: many; cdr3_length: 14; v_call: TRBV6-1; j_call: TRBJ2-5; d_call: -; cdr3_nt: TGTGCCAGCAGTGGCACCGGGAGCCAAGAGACCCAGTACTTC; cdr3_aa: CASSGTGSQETQYF
clone_size: many; cdr3_length: 15; v_call: TRBV12-3/TRBV12-4; j_call: TRBJ1-4; d_call: -; cdr3_nt: TGTGCCAGCAGCTATACAGGGAGGGGTAATGAAAAACTGTTTTTT; cdr3_aa: CASSYTGRGNEKLFF
clone_size: many; cdr3_length: 14; v_call: TRBV3-1; j_call: TRBJ2-3; d_call: -; cdr3_nt: TGTGCCAGCAGCCAGCAGATAAGCACAGATACGCAGTATTTT; cdr3_aa: CASSQQISTDTQYF
clone_size: many; cdr3_length: 16; v_call: TRBV7-2; j_call: TRBJ2-7; d_call: -; cdr3_nt: TGTGCCAGCAGCTTAGTCCCCAGGGTCAAGGAATGCGAGCAGTACTTC; cdr3_aa: CASSLVPRVKECEQYF
clone_size: many; cdr3_length: 15; v_call: TRBV12-3/TRBV12-4; j_call: TRBJ1-5; d_call: TRBD1; cdr3_nt: TGTGCCAGCAGAGAAATAGGACAGGGGGGTCAGCCCCAGCATTTT; cdr3_aa: CASREIGQGGQPQHF
clone_size: many; cdr3_length: 15; v_call: TRBV7-9; j_call: TRBJ2-7; d_call: TRBD2; cdr3_nt: TGTGCCAGCAGCGCTGGCCCTAGCGGTGTGCGCGAGCAGTACTTC; cdr3_aa: CASSAGPSGVREQYF
clone_size: -; cdr3_length: 16; v_call: TRBV20-1; j_call: TRBJ2-7; d_call: TRBD2; cdr3_nt: TGCAGTGCTAGAGACGGCCTAGCGGGAGGTGAATACGAGCAGTACTTC; cdr3_aa: CSARDGLAGGEYEQYF
clone_size: many; cdr3_length: 14; v_call: TRBV29-1; j_call: TRBJ2-7; d_call: -; cdr3_nt: TGCAGCGTTGAAGATTCGGCAGGGGACTACGAGCAGTACTTC; cdr3_aa: CSVEDSAGDYEQYF
clone_size: many; cdr3_length: 15; v_call: TRBV20-1; j_call: TRBJ2-5; d_call: -; cdr3_nt: TGCAGTGCCCAGACTAGGTGGTGGTCGGGAGAGACCCAGTACTTC; cdr3_aa: CSAQTRWWSGETQYF
clone_size: many; cdr3_length: 16; v_call: TRBV7-2; j_call: TRBJ2-5; d_call: TRBD2; cdr3_nt: TGTGCCAGCAGCCCGGCCGGGACTAGCGGGAGTGGGACCCAGTACTTC; cdr3_aa: CASSPAGTSGSGTQYF
clone_size: many; cdr3_length: 13; v_call: TRBV27; j_call: TRBJ1-5; d_call: -; cdr3_nt: TGTGCCAGCAGTTCAGACGGGGGTCAGCCCCAGCATTTT; cdr3_aa: CASSSDGGQPQHF
clone_size: many; cdr3_length: 14; v_call: TRBV5-1; j_call: TRBJ2-7; d_call: -; cdr3_nt: TGCGCCAGCAGCTTTCCCGGGCTTGAAGGCGAGCAGTACTTC; cdr3_aa: CASSFPGLEGEQYF
clone_size: many; cdr3_length: 16; v_call: TRBV27; j_call: TRBJ2-2; d_call: -; cdr3_nt: TGTGCCAGCAGCCCGGACCCTTACTGGGGGACCGGGGAGCTGTTTTTT; cdr3_aa: CASSPDPYWGTGELFF
clone_size: few; cdr3_length: 19; v_call: TRBV2; j_call: TRBJ2-4; d_call: -; cdr3_nt: TGTGCCAGCAGTACCGCGGGCAGGGAACACATAACAGCCAAAAACATTCAGTACTTC; cdr3_aa: CASSTAGREHITAKNIQYF
clone_size: many; cdr3_length: 15; v_call: TRBV20-1; j_call: TRBJ1-4; d_call: -; cdr3_nt: TGCAGTGCTAGAGATAGCGGGGCGTGGAGTGAAAAACTGTTTTTT; cdr3_aa: CSARDSGAWSEKLFF
clone_size: many; cdr3_length: 16; v_call: TRBV9; j_call: TRBJ2-1; d_call: TRBD2; cdr3_nt: TGTGCCAGCAGCGTAGGCAGCGGGGGCCAGTACAATGAGCAGTTCTTC; cdr3_aa: CASSVGSGGQYNEQFF
clone_size: many; cdr3_length: 13; v_call: TRBV5-1; j_call: TRBJ1-1; d_call: -; cdr3_nt: TGCGCCAGCAGGCGTGGGACGAACACTGAAGCTTTCTTT; cdr3_aa: CASRRGTNTEAFF
clone_size: many; cdr3_length: 13; v_call: TRBV7-2; j_call: TRBJ2-2; d_call: TRBD1; cdr3_nt: TGTGCCAGCACCCAAACAGGGGCCGGGGAGCTGTTTTTT; cdr3_aa: CASTQTGAGELFF
clone_size: many; cdr3_length: 14; v_call: TRBV20-1; j_call: TRBJ2-5; d_call: -; cdr3_nt: TGCAGTGCTAGAGATGTCAAGCCTAAAGAGACCCAGTACTTC; cdr3_aa: CSARDVKPKETQYF
clone_size: many; cdr3_length: 15; v_call: TRBV18; j_call: TRBJ1-5; d_call: -; cdr3_nt: TGTGCCAGCTCACTACAGGGAGGCCGCGGTCAGCCCCAGCATTTT; cdr3_aa: CASSLQGGRGQPQHF
clone_size: many; cdr3_length: 14; v_call: TRBV6-1; j_call: TRBJ2-7; d_call: -; cdr3_nt: TGTGCCAGCAGCACCAGTTTCAGCTCCTACGAGCAGTACTTC; cdr3_aa: CASSTSFSSYEQYF
clone_size: many; cdr3_length: 15; v_call: TRBV5-1; j_call: TRBJ2-3; d_call: -; cdr3_nt: TGCGCCAGCAGCTTGTCCCCGGGGAGGACAGATACGCAGTATTTT; cdr3_aa: CASSLSPGRTDTQYF
clone_size: many; cdr3_length: 14; v_call: TRBV20-1; j_call: TRBJ1-5; d_call: TRBD1; cdr3_nt: TGCAGTGCCCTTGGGGCAGGGGGACTTCAGCCCCAGCATTTT; cdr3_aa: CSALGAGGLQPQHF
clone_size: few; cdr3_length: 15; v_call: TRBV4-3; j_call: TRBJ1-5; d_call: -; cdr3_nt: TGCGCCAGCAGCCAAGGGGTGGACACCAATCAGCCCCAGCATTTT; cdr3_aa: CASSQGVDTNQPQHF
clone_size: many; cdr3_length: 15; v_call: TRBV27; j_call: TRBJ1-5; d_call: -; cdr3_nt: TGTGCCAGCAGTTTATTCGGTACACAGAATCAGCCCCAGCATTTT; cdr3_aa: CASSLFGTQNQPQHF
clone_size: many; cdr3_length: 12; v_call: TRBV20-1; j_call: TRBJ1-6; d_call: TRBD1; cdr3_nt: TGCAGCGTGGGACAGGGGATTTCACCCCTCCACTTT; cdr3_aa: CSVGQGISPLHF
clone_size: -; cdr3_length: 12; v_call: TRBV20-1; j_call: TRBJ2-5; d_call: -; cdr3_nt: TGCAGTGCTGTGGTCTCCCAAGAGACCCAGTACTTC; cdr3_aa: CSAVVSQETQYF
clone_size: -; cdr3_length: 13; v_call: TRBV7-9; j_call: TRBJ1-5; d_call: -; cdr3_nt: TGTGCCAGCAGCAAGGACAGAAAACAGCCCCAGCATTTT; cdr3_aa: CASSKDRKQPQHF
clone_size: many; cdr3_length: 13; v_call: TRBV6-1; j_call: TRBJ2-7; d_call: -; cdr3_nt: TGTGCCAGCAGTGAATTGAGCTCCTACGAGCAGTACTTC; cdr3_aa: CASSELSSYEQYF
clone_size: -; cdr3_length: 17; v_call: TRBV7-9; j_call: TRBJ2-5; d_call: -; cdr3_nt: TGTGCCAGCAGCTCAGGGAAAAGCCCGCAACTACAAGAGACCCAGTACTTC; cdr3_aa: CASSSGKSPQLQETQYF
clone_size: -; cdr3_length: 16; v_call: TRBV24-1; j_call: TRBJ2-2; d_call: -; cdr3_nt: TGTGCCACCAGTGATTCGAAGACAGTTCAGAACGGGGAGCTGTTTTTT; cdr3_aa: CATSDSKTVQNGELFF
clone_size: many; cdr3_length: 14; v_call: TRBV28; j_call: TRBJ2-7; d_call: TRBD2; cdr3_nt: TGTGCCAGCAGAGAACTAGCGCGAGCGTCTCGTCAGTACTTC; cdr3_aa: CASRELARASRQYF
clone_size: few; cdr3_length: 15; v_call: TRBV18; j_call: TRBJ1-5; d_call: -; cdr3_nt: TGTGCCAGCTCACCAAATCAGGGAGGCAATCAGCCCCAGCATTTT; cdr3_aa: CASSPNQGGNQPQHF
clone_size: many; cdr3_length: 13; v_call: TRBV20-1; j_call: TRBJ1-5; d_call: TRBD1; cdr3_nt: TGCAGTGCCCCGGGACAGTTAAATCAGCCCCAGCATTTT; cdr3_aa: CSAPGQLNQPQHF
clone_size: many; cdr3_length: 17; v_call: TRBV5-1; j_call: TRBJ2-5; d_call: TRBD2; cdr3_nt: TGCGCCAGCAGCCACTCCGGGACTAGCGGGGTCCAAGAGACCCAGTACTTC; cdr3_aa: CASSHSGTSGVQETQYF
clone_size: -; cdr3_length: 13; v_call: TRBV29-1; j_call: TRBJ2-7; d_call: TRBD2; cdr3_nt: TGCAGCGTTGGGAAGCGGGAACCCTACGAGCAGTACTTC; cdr3_aa: CSVGKREPYEQYF
clone_size: many; cdr3_length: 15; v_call: TRBV27; j_call: TRBJ1-5; d_call: TRBD1; cdr3_nt: TGTGCCAGCAGTCTGACAGGGAATCTTGATCAGCCCCAGCATTTT; cdr3_aa: CASSLTGNLDQPQHF
clone_size: many; cdr3_length: 16; v_call: TRBV7-2; j_call: TRBJ1-4; d_call: -; cdr3_nt: TGTGCCAGCAGCCTTTACCCCAGGGCCCGGGACGAAAAACTGTTTTTT; cdr3_aa: CASSLYPRARDEKLFF
clone_size: many; cdr3_length: 16; v_call: TRBV25-1; j_call: TRBJ1-2; d_call: -; cdr3_nt: TGTGCCAGCAGTACCTGGGGGGCAGGGCCGAACTATGGCTACACCTTC; cdr3_aa: CASSTWGAGPNYGYTF
clone_size: -; cdr3_length: 18; v_call: TRBV6-2/TRBV6-3; j_call: TRBJ1-5; d_call: TRBD1; cdr3_nt: TGTGCCAGCAGTTACCCTGGACAGGGAAGAGGGGGCAATCAGCCCCAGCATTTT; cdr3_aa: CASSYPGQGRGGNQPQHF
clone_size: many; cdr3_length: 15; v_call: TRBV7-7; j_call: TRBJ2-2; d_call: -; cdr3_nt: TGTGCTAGCAGCTCGCAAGCCGGTGGCACCGGGGAGCTGTTTTTT; cdr3_aa: CASSSQAGGTGELFF
clone_size: once; cdr3_length: 16; v_call: TRBV11-2; j_call: TRBJ2-5; d_call: TRBD1; cdr3_nt: TGTGCCAGCAGCACCTGGACAGGGGTGAACCAAGAGACCCAGTACTTC; cdr3_aa: CASSTWTGVNQETQYF
clone_size: many; cdr3_length: 11; v_call: TRBV7-9; j_call: TRBJ1-1; d_call: -; cdr3_nt: TGTGCCAGCAGCTTAAACCGTGAAGCTTTCTTT; cdr3_aa: CASSLNREAFF
clone_size: many; cdr3_length: 14; v_call: TRBV7-3; j_call: TRBJ1-1; d_call: -; cdr3_nt: TGTGCCAGCAGCTCCTCCGGGGGAGGCACTGAAGCTTTCTTT; cdr3_aa: CASSSSGGGTEAFF
clone_size: many; cdr3_length: 14; v_call: TRBV7-9; j_call: TRBJ2-3; d_call: -; cdr3_nt: TGTGCCAGCAGCTTAGGATGGCGCACAGATACGCAGTATTTT; cdr3_aa: CASSLGWRTDTQYF